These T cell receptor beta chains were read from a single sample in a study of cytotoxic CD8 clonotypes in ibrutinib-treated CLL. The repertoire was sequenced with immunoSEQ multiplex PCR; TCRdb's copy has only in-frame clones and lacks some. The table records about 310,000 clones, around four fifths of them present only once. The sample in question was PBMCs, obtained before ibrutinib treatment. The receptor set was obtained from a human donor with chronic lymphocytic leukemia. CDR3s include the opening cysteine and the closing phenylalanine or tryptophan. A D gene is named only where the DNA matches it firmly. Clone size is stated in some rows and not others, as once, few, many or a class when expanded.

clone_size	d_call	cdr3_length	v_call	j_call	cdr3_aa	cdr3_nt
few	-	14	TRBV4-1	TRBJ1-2	CASSLPGSREGYTF	TGCGCCAGCAGCCTGCCCGGGTCCAGGGAAGGCTACACCTTC
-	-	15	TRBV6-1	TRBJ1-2	CASKLPGAYNYGYTF	TGTGCCAGCAAACTACCGGGGGCGTATAACTATGGCTACACCTTC
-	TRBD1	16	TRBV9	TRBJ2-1	CASSVGGTGTYNEQFF	TGTGCCAGCAGCGTAGGGGGGACAGGAACCTACAATGAGCAGTTCTTC
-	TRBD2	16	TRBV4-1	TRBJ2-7	CASSQALAGAFYEQYF	TGCGCCAGCAGCCAAGCACTAGCGGGAGCTTTCTACGAGCAGTACTTC
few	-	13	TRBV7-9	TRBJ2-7	CASSPRGPYEQYF	TGTGCCAGCAGCCCCAGGGGACCCTACGAGCAGTACTTC
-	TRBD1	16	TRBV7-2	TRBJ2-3	CASSSRRQGWNHTQYF	TGTGCCAGCAGCTCCCGACGACAGGGATGGAACCATACGCAGTATTTT
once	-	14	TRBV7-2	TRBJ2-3	CASSLAGVGDTQYF	TGTGCCAGCAGCTTAGCGGGGGTCGGCGATACGCAGTATTTT
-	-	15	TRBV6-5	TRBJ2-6	CASSQGIPGANVLTF	TGTGCCAGCAGTCAAGGTATTCCTGGGGCCAACGTCCTGACTTTC
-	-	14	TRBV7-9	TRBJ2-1	CASSLTQGIHEQFF	TGTGCCAGCAGCTTGACACAGGGTATCCATGAGCAGTTCTTC
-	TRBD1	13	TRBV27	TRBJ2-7	CASSYGTAYEQYF	TGTGCCAGCAGTTACGGGACAGCATACGAGCAGTACTTC
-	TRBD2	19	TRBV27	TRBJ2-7	CASTGRTSGRLLRPYEQYF	TGTGCCAGCACCGGAAGGACTAGCGGGAGGCTCTTAAGGCCCTACGAGCAGTACTTC
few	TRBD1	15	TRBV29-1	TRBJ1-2	CSVPFRGIANYGYTF	TGCAGCGTGCCCTTCAGGGGGATAGCTAACTATGGCTACACCTTC
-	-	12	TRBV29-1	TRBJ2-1	CSVGEGDSEQFF	TGCAGCGTTGGGGAGGGGGATAGTGAGCAGTTCTTC
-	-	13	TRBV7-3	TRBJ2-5	CASSPTVQETQYF	TGTGCCAGCAGCCCGACGGTACAAGAGACCCAGTACTTC
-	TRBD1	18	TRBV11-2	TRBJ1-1	CASSWDRGLRVLGTEAFF	TGTGCCAGCAGCTGGGACAGGGGGCTTCGGGTTCTTGGCACTGAAGCTTTCTTT
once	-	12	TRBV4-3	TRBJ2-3	CASSQDLDTQYF	TGCGCCAGCAGCCAAGATCTGGATACGCAGTATTTT
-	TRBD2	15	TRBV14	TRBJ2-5	CASSQDTSGRDTQYF	TGTGCCAGCAGCCAAGATACTAGCGGGAGGGATACCCAGTACTTC
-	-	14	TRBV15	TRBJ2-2	CATSSRGYGGELFF	TGTGCCACCAGCTCGAGGGGCTACGGCGGGGAGCTGTTTTTT
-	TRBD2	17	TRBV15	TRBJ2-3	CAASRPPGLAGEDTQYF	TGTGCCGCCAGCAGACCACCGGGACTAGCGGGGGAAGATACGCAGTATTTT
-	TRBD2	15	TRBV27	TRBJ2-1	CASSFSSGRDNEQFF	TGTGCCAGCAGTTTTTCTAGCGGGAGGGACAATGAGCAGTTCTTC
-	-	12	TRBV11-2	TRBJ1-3	CASSLGGNTIYF	TGTGCCAGCAGCTTAGGTGGAAACACCATATATTTT
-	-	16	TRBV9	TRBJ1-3	CASSVSLALSGNTIYF	TGTGCCAGCAGCGTGTCACTCGCCCTCTCTGGAAACACCATATATTTT
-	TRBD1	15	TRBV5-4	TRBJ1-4	CASSDTGAGNEKLFF	TGTGCCAGCAGCGACACAGGGGCGGGTAATGAAAAACTGTTTTTT
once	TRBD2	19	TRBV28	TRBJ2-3	CASCPPGTSGSCRTDTQYF	TGTGCCAGCTGCCCACCCGGGACTAGCGGGAGTTGTCGCACAGATACGCAGTATTTT
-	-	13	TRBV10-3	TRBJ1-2	CAISDDSNYGYTF	TGTGCCATCAGTGACGACAGCAACTATGGCTACACCTTC
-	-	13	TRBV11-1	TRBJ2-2	CASSLFDIGELFF	TGTGCCAGCAGCTTGTTTGATATCGGGGAGCTGTTTTTT
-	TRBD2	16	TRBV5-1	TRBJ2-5	CASSRFSGRADETQYF	TGCGCCAGCAGCAGATTTAGCGGGAGGGCCGATGAGACCCAGTACTTC
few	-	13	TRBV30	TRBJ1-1	CAWSVWSHTEAFF	TGTGCCTGGAGTGTATGGTCACACACTGAAGCTTTCTTT